This T cell receptor beta chain was recovered during a study of HIV-infected patients and healthy controls. The repertoire came from unfractionated whole blood and reflected all unsorted peripheral T cells. Per germline, CDR1 DFQATT and CDR2 SNEGSKA (reference sequence). The CDR3 runs to 16 residues. V trimming: 0 bases; J trimming: 5 bases; junction bases outside the gene matches: 9. This clonotype was recorded at least ten times. Reverse transcription used around 540 ng RNA and constant-region primers for alpha and beta. Using multiplexing indices, alpha and beta chain libraries were generated apart by chain-specific third strand synthesis. Each CDR3 protein is one row after TCRdb ran MiXCR on the 5' RACE reads. The table records tens of thousands of distinct CDR3 sequences, roughly 8.7% of them present only once.

The clonotype originates from an adult in good health. The chain has TRBV20-1 and TRBJ2-5; TRBD1 aligns across 10 bases. Sequenced sample: blood. CDR3 in amino acids: CSARDLGTGVVETQYF. DNA for the CDR3: TGCAGTGCTAGAGATCTGGGGACAGGGGTTGTTGAGACCCAGTACTTC.